What follows are 11 T cell receptor beta chains derived from one specimen sequenced in a study of beta chain features in type 1 diabetes. The investigators reverse transcribed all of the isolated RNA, so they sequenced expressed TCRB transcripts. Sequencing used immunoSEQ multiplex PCR; TCRdb keeps in-frame clones, though not all of them. This sample carries about 360,000 clones, around an eighth of them seen once, and the ten largest clones take 0.017%. Specimen: naive CD4+ T cells from blood. These receptors were taken from a man between 18 and 35 years old in good health.

The sample holds a few counts of this clone. The chain has TRBV10-3 and TRBJ2-7; a weak D match, TRBD1 (7 bases). V lost 8 bases, J lost 4 bases, and 15 bases lay in between. The CDR3 loop spans 13 amino acids. Germline V gene lookup returns CDR1 ENHRY and CDR2 SYGVKD. In DNA form, the CDR3 reads TGTGCCATCGGCGGTCAGGGGGGATACGAGCAGTACTTC. Translating it yields CAIGGQGGYEQYF.

The chain employs TRBV6-6 and TRBJ2-5; TRBD1 is a possible D gene (6 bases). This CDR3 spans 15 amino acids. Per the germline V gene, CDR1 is MNHNY and CDR2 is SVGAGI (reference sequence). The V end was cut by 0 bases, the J end by 4 bases, with 12 bases between. The CDR3, as DNA: TGTGCCAGCAGTTACTCCCAGGGGCTTCGAGAGACCCAGTACTTC. Its protein product is CASSYSQGLRETQYF.

This clone appeared a few times. The chain employs TRBV7-2 and TRBJ1-2; 8 positions agree with TRBD1. CDR3 length: 15 amino acids. V shed 5 bases, J shed 4 bases, and the junction held 9 bases outside the gene matches. The germline V gene has CDR1 SGHTA and CDR2 FQGNSA. DNA of the CDR3: TGTGCCAGCAGCCCTAGTGCCAGGGGGCCCTATGGCTACACCTTC. Translating it yields CASSPSARGPYGYTF.

This sequence joins TRBV19 and TRBJ2-7; D possibly corresponds to TRBD2 (6 bases). CDR1 and CDR2 from the germline V gene are LNHDA and SQIVND (reference sequence). The germline V and J ends were trimmed by 5 bases and 0 bases, with 14 bases remaining between them. The CDR3 is made up of 15 amino acids. The DNA of the CDR3 is TGTGCCAGTAGTCGCGGGACGGCAAGCTCCTACGAGCAGTACTTC. It specifies CASSRGTASSYEQYF.

V is TRBV9 and J is TRBJ2-3; D perhaps matches TRBD2 (6 bases). In germline, CDR1 is SGDLS, CDR2 YYNGEE. Trimming shortened V by 2 bases and J by 0 bases, and 16 bases separated the two germline ends. This CDR3 comprises 17 residues. CDR3 region: CASSVAQGGGSTDTQYF. CDR3 bases: TGTGCCAGCAGCGTTGCCCAGGGAGGAGGGAGCACAGATACGCAGTATTTT.

The chain joins TRBV7-8 to TRBJ2-5; D is possibly TRBD2 (5 bases). The CDR3 has 14 amino acids. Germline CDR1 SGHVS, CDR2 FQNEAQ. V was shortened by 5 bases and J by 4 bases, with 14 bases between the two germline ends. CDR3 DNA: TGTGCCAGCAGCGGAGGTGGTTGGGGAGAGACCCAGTACTTC. This codes for CASSGGGWGETQYF.

The chain couples TRBV5-1 to TRBJ2-5; 7 bases line up with TRBD1. The germline gives CDR1 SGHRS, CDR2 YFSETQ. The CDR3 length is 16 residues. After removal of 0 bases from V and 3 bases from J, the junction contained 8 bases not matched to a gene. CDR3 bases: TGCGCCAGCAGCTTGGCCACGAACACAGGGGAAGAGACCCAGTACTTC. Its translation: CASSLATNTGEETQYF.

This chain links TRBV6-6 with TRBJ2-1; D possibly corresponds to TRBD2 (5 bases). The germline V and J ends were trimmed by 5 bases and 15 bases, with 20 bases remaining between them. CDR3 length equals 13 residues. Germline lookup yields CDR1 MNHNY and CDR2 SVGAGI (reference sequence). The CDR3 reads CASSKEGTRIMFF. DNA of the CDR3: TGTGCCAGCAGTAAAGAGGGAACCAGGATAATGTTCTTC.

This clone was seen only a few times. The sample holds other DNA sequences that translate to the same CDR3. The chain recombines TRBV18 with TRBJ2-4; a weak D match, TRBD1 (6 bases). Trimming took 3 bases from V and 5 from J, leaving 8 bases between them. CDR1 is KGHSH and CDR2 is LQKENI in the germline V gene. The CDR3 spans 13 residues. The CDR3 DNA reads as TGTGCCAGCTCACCGGGGGCGGAAAACATTCAGTACTTC. Its translation is CASSPGAENIQYF.

This clone was observed a handful of times. The rearrangement uses TRBV28 and TRBJ2-7, with 11 bases aligning to TRBD1. V lost 5 bases to trimming and J lost 6 bases; unmatched junction nucleotides: 3. The CDR3 runs to 13 residues. Germline V lookup: CDR1 MDHEN, CDR2 SYDVKM. CDR3 sequence: CASSKGQGGEQYF. Written as DNA, the CDR3 is TGTGCCAGCAGTAAGGGACAGGGGGGCGAGCAGTACTTC.

There are a few counts of this clone. This sequence joins TRBV7-2 and TRBJ2-5; TRBD2 agrees at 11 bases. The DNA matches TRBJ2-7 better at its end, which makes the J call doubtful. This CDR3 is built from 15 residues. Germline lookup yields CDR1 SGHTA and CDR2 FQGNSA. For the CDR3, the DNA is TGTGCCAGCAGCCTAAGACTAGCGGGGAACTACGAGCAGTACTTC. This translates into CASSLRLAGNYEQYF.